This record concerns one T cell receptor beta chain sequence. The data belong to a study of blood T cell repertoires in COVID-19. Study in general: COVID-19 samples from acute and convalescent phases originated in the United States, Italy and Spain. Nucleic acid was either cDNA or gDNA, and it came from T cells, B-cell-depleted T cells, or PBMCs.

Authors' data handling: Amplified reference gene primers provided the basis for estimating nucleated cell counts. This table comes from immunoSEQ multiplex PCR, and its TCRdb copy is limited to in-frame clones, with some not included. That table gives V, J and clone size, and the DNA gave D and trimming. The data hold under 200,000 clones, with more than 75% observed a single time. Sequencing used peripheral blood. The clonotype was recovered from a man in his forties with active or convalescent COVID-19.

The CDR3 bases are TGCAGTGCTAGCTCTGAGACAGGCTACACCTTC. As protein: CSASSETGYTF. The rearrangement joins TRBV20-1 to TRBJ1-2, with no clear D. V gave up 3 bases and J gave up 8 bases, with 10 bases separating them. Germline V gene sequence: CDR1 DFQATT, CDR2 SNEGSKA (reference sequence). CDR3 length equals 11 residues.